This record covers a single T cell receptor beta chain. Which antigen it targets is not known. No base qualities exist here, and no much larger clone lies one base off it. Library preparation employed the immunoSEQ multiplex PCR assay. TCRdb mirrors the immuneACCESS table, restricted to in-frame sequences. Some clones are absent from its copies; in checked studies, under half trace to an unresolved V gene, and the reason for the others is unknown. The table for this sample lists some 410,000 clones; approximately 90% of them were counted only once. The ten largest clones take up 5.5% to 7.5% of the sample. Inclusive of the bounding cysteine and phenylalanine, the CDR3 is 16 residues long. Only CDR3 DNA is held: 48 bases, read in frame from base 1. For CDR1 and CDR2, the germline V gene lists SGHRS and YFSETQ. V lost 0 bases and J lost 9 bases, and the count of bases not matched to a germline gene is 5.

This specimen comes from a study of control samples from healthy donors and cancer patients (dated by TCRdb to the early 2020s). This TCR derives from a man aged 40-49 years with head and neck cancer. Here the chain combines TRBV5-1 and TRBJ1-6, and 11 bases in between align with TRBD1. The specimen sequenced was PBMCs. The base sequence is TGCGCCAGCAGCTTGGCGGGACAGGGGGGCGGTTCACCCCTCCACTTT. This translates into CASSLAGQGGGSPLHF.